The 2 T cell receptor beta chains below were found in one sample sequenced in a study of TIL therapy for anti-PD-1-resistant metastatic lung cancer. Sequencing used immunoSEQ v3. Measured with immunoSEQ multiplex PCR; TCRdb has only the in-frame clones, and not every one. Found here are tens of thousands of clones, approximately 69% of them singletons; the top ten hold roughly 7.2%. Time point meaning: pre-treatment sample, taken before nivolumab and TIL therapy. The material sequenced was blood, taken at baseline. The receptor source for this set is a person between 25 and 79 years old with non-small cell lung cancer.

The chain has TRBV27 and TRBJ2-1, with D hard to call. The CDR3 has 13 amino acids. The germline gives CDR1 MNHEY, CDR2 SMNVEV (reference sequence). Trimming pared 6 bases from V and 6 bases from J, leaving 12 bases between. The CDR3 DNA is TGTGCCAGCAGCGACCTAGGTGGCAATGAGCAGTTCTTC. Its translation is CASSDLGGNEQFF.

CDR3 DNA sequence: TGTGCCAGCATTAGAGACGAGGAGACCCAGTACTTC. As protein: CASIRDEETQYF. V and J are TRBV2 and TRBJ2-5, with no clear D. CDR1 and CDR2 (germline): SNHLY, FYNNEI. The V and J ends lost 7 bases and 5 bases respectively, with 11 bases between them. The CDR3 spans 12 residues.